The 10 T cell receptor beta chains below all came from one sample that was sequenced in a study of T cell changes during pregnancy in multiple sclerosis. The method was immunoSEQ multiplex PCR; TCRdb's version includes in-frame clones alone and lacks a portion of them. The sample contains about 30,000 clones, approximately 90% of which appear only once. The sample was CD8+ T cells from peripheral blood mononuclear cells, taken in the second trimester of pregnancy. These receptors originate from a female donor with multiple sclerosis, enrolled in a pregnancy study.

This sequence joins TRBV4-2 and TRBJ2-5; D is uncertain. The germline CDR1 and CDR2 sequences are LGHNA and YNFKEQ. The CDR3 spans 20 residues. V lost 0 bases to trimming and J lost 1 base, with 24 bases between them. The CDR3 here is CASSQDFRVRPEVVQETQYF. CDR3 DNA: TGTGCCAGCAGCCAAGATTTTCGAGTGCGTCCCGAGGTAGTCCAAGAGACCCAGTACTTC.

The V gene is TRBV7-9, the J gene TRBJ1-1, with unresolved D. The length of the CDR3 is 15 residues. V lost 5 bases and J 1 base, leaving 14 bases between the germline ends. Germline V gene sequence: CDR1 SEHNR, CDR2 FQNEAQ (reference sequence). The CDR3 DNA is TGTGCCAGCAGCCCCAGGAAACCCACGAACACTGAAGCTTTCTTT. This sequence encodes CASSPRKPTNTEAFF. Drawing the rest from reference TRBV7-9 and TRBJ1-1, the complete variable domain is DTGVSQNPRHKITKRGQNVTFRCDPISEHNRLYWYRQTLGQGPEFLTYFQNEAQLEKSRLLSDRFSAERPKGSFSTLEIQRTEQGDSAMYLCASSPRKPTNTEAFFGQGTRLTVV.

The rearrangement links TRBV27 to TRBJ1-2; 7 nucleotides agree with TRBD1. The CDR3 has 15 amino acids. CDR1 and CDR2 from the germline V gene are MNHEY and SMNVEV (reference sequence). V shed 0 bases, J shed 2 bases, and the junction held 3 bases outside the gene matches. The CDR3 DNA reads TGTGCCAGCAGTTTATCAAAGGGACAGAACTATGGCTACACCTTC. Residues: CASSLSKGQNYGYTF.

The rearrangement uses TRBV11-2 and TRBJ2-1, with 8 bases fitting TRBD2. Germline V CDR1 and CDR2: SGHAT, FQNNGV. V shed 5 bases and J 8 bases; nucleotides not matched to a gene: 8. This CDR3 spans 14 amino acids. Here the CDR3 reads CASSTGLARHEQFF. DNA of the CDR3: TGTGCCAGCAGCACCGGACTAGCTAGGCATGAGCAGTTCTTC.

The chain has TRBV2 and TRBJ1-1; weak D call: TRBD1 (5 bases). V was cut by 10 bases and J by 1 base, with 19 bases left in between. CDR3 size: 15 residues. Germline V gives CDR1 SNHLY, CDR2 FYNNEI. DNA for the CDR3: TGTGCCATCCAGACCCAGTCGACAGAGAACACTGAAGCTTTCTTT. It translates to CAIQTQSTENTEAFF.

V and J are TRBV27 and TRBJ2-1; 7 nucleotides agree with TRBD1. V shed 3 bases and J 4 bases; nucleotides not matched to a gene: 6. This CDR3 is 15 amino acids long. Germline V CDR1 and CDR2: MNHEY, SMNVEV (reference sequence). This CDR3 reads CASSLGDRPYNEQFF. Written as DNA, the CDR3 is TGTGCCAGCAGTTTGGGGGACAGACCATACAATGAGCAGTTCTTC.

The sample holds one count of this clone. The chain uses TRBV28 and TRBJ2-5, with D tentatively TRBD2 (6 bases). With 4 bases removed from V and 3 bases from J, the gap between germline ends came to 15 bases. The CDR3 runs 15 residues. The germline V gene has CDR1 MDHEN and CDR2 SYDVKM. This chain's CDR3 is CASSSPSVDKETQYF. CDR3 DNA: TGTGCCAGCAGTTCGCCTAGCGTGGATAAAGAGACCCAGTACTTC.

The V call is TRBV4-3, the J call TRBJ2-2; 7 bases are a match to TRBD1. Germline V gives CDR1 LGHNA, CDR2 YSLEER. This CDR3 has 18 residues. V gave up 1 base and J gave up 5 bases; unmatched junction bases: 13. The CDR3 loop reads CASSQGSPDRAWTGELFF. In DNA, the CDR3 is TGCGCCAGCAGCCAAGGAAGCCCCGACAGGGCTTGGACCGGGGAGCTGTTTTTT.

The chain carries TRBV15 and TRBJ2-1; 9 bases line up with TRBD1. Germline-derived CDR1 and CDR2 are LNHNV and YYDKDF (reference sequence). CDR3 length: 16 amino acids. The ends lost 0 bases at V and 4 bases at J; junction bases unmatched: 4. The CDR3 loop reads CATSRDATGGYNEQFF. CDR3 coding DNA: TGTGCCACCAGCAGAGATGCGACAGGGGGATACAATGAGCAGTTCTTC. The full variable domain, its missing parts supplied by reference TRBV15 and TRBJ2-1, is DAMVIQNPRYQVTQFGKPVTLSCSQTLNHNVMYWYQQKSSQAPKLLFHYYDKDFNNEADTPDNFQSRRPNTSFCFLDIRSPGLGDTAMYLCATSRDATGGYNEQFFGPGTRLTVL.

The chain uses TRBV7-6 and TRBJ1-1, with 7 bases aligning to TRBD1. With 1 base clipped from V and 1 base from J, the junction kept 3 bases outside the gene matches. CDR3 length: 15 amino acids. The germline gives CDR1 SGHVS, CDR2 FNYEAQ. This CDR3 is CASSLGQGGNTEAFF. The CDR3 nucleotides read TGTGCCAGCAGCTTAGGACAGGGCGGGAACACTGAAGCTTTCTTT. Drawing the rest from reference TRBV7-6 and TRBJ1-1, the complete variable domain is GAGVSQSPRYKVTKRGQDVALRCDPISGHVSLYWYRQALGQGPEFLTYFNYEAQQDKSGLPNDRFSAERPEGSISTLTIQRTEQRDSAMYRCASSLGQGGNTEAFFGQGTRLTVV.